Sequencing of this T cell receptor (beta chain) was carried out in a study of T cell responses to AZD1222 COVID-19 vaccine. Notes on this clone: Antigen specificity is unknown.

General study points: The peak T cell response came first, and repertoires were sampled only after it. Most donors were white British and more were female, and clonal diversity was possibly underestimated. Dominant CD4 TCR responses targeted spike regions 160-218 and 743-854.

Pooling was applied to second doses at about 4 or about 12 weeks. This CDR3 contains 14 residues. Trimming took off 5 bases at V and 3 bases at J, with 14 bases between the two ends. CDR1 is MNHEY, CDR2 SMNVEV, per germline (reference sequence). Sequencing was performed with immunoSEQ multiplex PCR; in TCRdb, only in-frame clones are kept and a portion is missing. Altogether more than 85,000 clones are present, about 90% being singletons, with the ten largest covering approximately 15%. The material sequenced was peripheral blood, taken 28 days after the second AZD1222 dose. This rearrangement joins TRBV27 to TRBJ2-7, with D tentatively TRBD1 (6 bases). This TCR was sampled from an adult who received the AZD1222 COVID-19 vaccine. Written as DNA, the CDR3 is TGTGCCAGCAGTAGCCAGGGGATTCTCTACGAGCAGTACTTC. It yields the protein CASSSQGILYEQYF.